This TCR beta chain comes out of a study of cytomegalovirus exposure and HLA in healthy donors (dated by TCRdb to about 2017). The study in broad terms: An earlier analysis of several hundred of the donors reported about 300 Gb of sequence data and around 100 million unique TCR beta sequences obtained from about 180 million T cells. About 280 gigabases of sequencing data and approximately 85 million unique TCR sequences were included in an early release covering roughly 600 HLA-typed donors. Of the 398 genotyped donors, less than 90% were placed in the genetic ancestry cluster associated with self-reported Caucasian donors. The aim of the study was to test whether cataloging public T cell receptors could identify signatures of past pathogen exposure. The study used immunosequencing to profile the T cell repertoires of approximately 650 subjects and linked those repertoires to cytomegalovirus serostatus. In addition to the first cohort of 650 to 750 subjects, a separate validation cohort of some 120 different subjects was used. To predict cytomegalovirus infection status, the study brought together high-throughput TCR immunosequencing, statistical association of individual TCRs with disease status, and machine learning. A later analysis re-analyzed previously published TCR beta repertoires from about 730 donors and added high-resolution HLA genotyping to study TCR occurrence patterns. The later analysis used no new phenotypic data to find candidate immune exposures, relying instead on TCR beta sequences and their occurrence across donors. An earlier analysis of several hundred of the donors applied high-throughput TCR beta sequencing to assess whether each TCR beta V gene segment acted as functional or pseudogenic. Donor age, sex, ethnicity and CMV serostatus were collected together with the repertoire data. A later genetic analysis took genome-wide SNP genotypes for about 55% of the 666 donors and used that subset as a discovery cohort. Every repertoire in the discovery cohort had been generated on one and the same sequencing platform. HLA typing included class I and class II loci at four-digit resolution. Typing coverage varied by locus: roughly 620-630 donors for A, B, C, DRB1 and DQB1; approximately 560 for DQA1; over 600 for DPA1; under 490 for DPB1. Because of strong linkage in the cohort, roughly five DR-DQ haplotypes were treated as single units for association and clustering. On average, roughly 240,000 unique TCR beta nucleotide sequences were sequenced per donor among about 400 genotyped donors of the cohort, with around 19% of those sequences being non-productive. The paper as a whole reports these results and caveats: About 17 rarely observed V segments, including chromosome 9 orphons, were excluded from the earlier analysis of a few hundred of the donors because counts were too low. A total of fewer than 200 TCR beta chains were listed by the study as associated with cytomegalovirus. This cohort had only TCR beta chains sequenced, and the lack of alpha or paired-chain data limited which features could be detected. A later genetic analysis reported fewer N-insertions in productive TCRs among donors in an Asian-associated ancestry cluster than the approximately 700-donor mean. An earlier analysis of 587 of the donors showed that most TCR beta V segments appeared in productive rearrangements either about 90% or about 30% of the time, which broadly matched IMGT annotations. In a later analysis, most CMV-associated TCR beta chains were found to appear HLA-restricted, with HLA associations seemingly driven largely by CMV exposure. Because the 87-base-pair reads could not distinguish some IMGT-functional V segments, including TRBV6-2 and TRBV6-3, those segments were excluded. Several of the top co-occurrence clusters appeared to be linked to parvovirus B19, influenza, CMV and Epstein-Barr virus, according to a later analysis. When HLA alleles, especially DR and DQ, strongly co-occurred, TCR associations were difficult to assign to individual alleles. A further reported finding was that TCR beta sequences accurately predicted the HLA-A and HLA-B alleles for most subjects in the first cohort. In a later analysis, around 17,000 TCR beta sequences were associated with specific HLA alleles at a false discovery rate of 0.05. In both the original and validation cohorts, the classifier was reported to diagnose cytomegalovirus status with high specificity and sensitivity. A few of the identified cytomegalovirus-associated TCR beta chains were confirmed in vitro to be specific for cytomegalovirus antigens. Presence/absence analyses assumed roughly uniform sequencing depth across donors, an assumption that may not hold. Linkage disequilibrium might explain the correlated functional status among segregating V segments, but an unknown experimental factor could not be ruled out. It was suggested by the authors that the approach could potentially be generalized to other disease states and immunological phenotypes. In a later analysis, HLA-associated TCR beta chains were found to be more clonally expanded and to have lower generation probabilities than equally common non-associated chains. In a later genetic analysis, a missense DCLRE1C variant was associated with V-gene and J-gene trimming of TCR beta chains, and the association was replicated in an independent cohort. A later analysis found that TCR association rates varied across HLA loci, with DRB1 alleles showing the most associated TCRs and HLA-C alleles the fewest. Because HLA typing was unavailable for some donors at each locus, only the typed subset was used in association tests. Across donors, most TCR sequences were observed very rarely, whereas some public TCRs were present in many individuals. A cluster of highly shared sequence variants was judged likely to represent a technical artifact of the sequencing pipeline. CMV serostatus was the only immune exposure information available for the cohort.

The germline V gene yields SNHLY for CDR1 and FYNNEI for CDR2. After removal of 6 bases from V and 0 bases from J, the junction retains 5 bases not matched to a gene. There are 15 amino acids in the CDR3, from cysteine to phenylalanine inclusive. Just CDR3 DNA is preserved here, 45 bases in frame from base 1. As for this clone: Its antigen remains unidentified. Within one base of it there is no much larger clone, and no base qualities were kept.

Library prep was done by the immunoSEQ multiplex PCR assay. A mixture of 60 forward primers for TCR Vbeta segments and 13 reverse primers for TCR Jbeta segments was used in the multiplex PCR. Amplification of the CDR3 region of rearranged TCR beta genes was performed with a multiplex PCR assay on genomic DNA. Amplified TCR beta libraries were sequenced as 87-base-pair reads on the Illumina HiSeq System. On the authors' methods: A later analysis tallied 80 million to 95 million unique TCR beta chains across the 650 to 750 repertoires, and around 12 million of those chains were shared by two or more donors. Raw reads were error-corrected and collapsed into unique sequences by a nearest-neighbor algorithm in which closely related sequences were merged to remove PCR and sequencing errors. V, D and J gene segments were assigned by aligning CDR3 sequences to IMGT reference sequences. For a sequence to be retained, at least a six-nucleotide match to both a V gene segment and a J gene segment was required. A rearrangement counted as productive if the CDR3 had no stop codons and remained in frame with V and J, and every other rearrangement counted as non-productive. Following IMGT convention, CDR3 was defined as the stretch from the second conserved V-encoded cysteine up to the conserved J-encoded phenylalanine. The earlier analysis of a few hundred of the donors excluded sequences that lacked an unambiguous match to a single V gene segment. In an earlier analysis of several hundred of the donors, V segments were called functional above 56.7% productive rearrangements and were called segregating when the between-donor standard deviation exceeded 5%. A statistical classification framework was built for diagnosing cytomegalovirus status from the catalog of TCR beta chain sequences. V and J gene assignment, in a later analysis, came from comparing TCR nucleotide sequences with IMGT/GENE-DB human TR gene sequences. Using the TCRdist pipeline, a later analysis assigned CDR3 sequences along with most-parsimonious VDJ recombination scenarios. In a later analysis, each TCR beta chain was defined by its CDR3 amino acid sequence together with its V-gene family, and reads lacking a unique V-gene family were excluded. In a later analysis, around 600 highly shared, low-generation-probability nucleotide sequences were removed to address suspected cross-contamination and a sequencing artifact. In a later analysis, a clonal expansion index for each public chain was calculated from normalized within-repertoire ranks of inferred template counts. A later analysis computed generation probabilities with a VDJ recombination model fitted to out-of-frame rearrangements, and checked the results against IGoR. In a later analysis, hypergeometric tests were used to score TCR-TCR, TCR-HLA and TCR-CMV co-occurrence, with a repertoire-size bias correction applied to TCR pairs. False discovery rates were estimated in a later analysis by permuting HLA or CMV assignments 20 times. In a later analysis, co-occurring TCRs were grouped using DBSCAN, and TCRdist sequence similarity was added for clustering within HLA-allele-positive subsets. Co-occurrence clustering excluded repertoires with fewer than 30,000 or more than 120,000 public chains, plus five with anomalous nucleotide sharing. This immuneACCESS table, as held by TCRdb, lists in-frame sequences with V and J called but not all clones. Of the missing ones, under half trace to an unresolved V gene in checked studies; the others have no known cause. The V and J calls and clone size were taken over from that table, and D and trimming were inferred from the DNA. The sample yields tens of thousands of clones; roughly two thirds were counted once. 3% to 3.5% of the sample lies in the top ten.

The cohort consisted of 650 to 850 healthy bone marrow donors. Cohort members were all nominally healthy when sampled, although unrecorded immune exposures were likely present. The donor was CMV seronegative and was included in the group of hundreds of seronegative cohort members. A peripheral blood sample was provided by each donor, and peripheral blood mononuclear cells were used for TCR beta sequencing. Genomic DNA was extracted from the blood cell samples with the Qiagen DNeasy Blood Extraction Kit. The chain uses TRBV2 and TRBJ2-4, with TRBD1 matching 7 junction bases. The receptor's source is a woman aged 45-65 years in good health and CMV-seronegative. The sequenced material came from PBMCs. The DNA is TGTGCCAGCAGCGTGGGGACAGTAGCCAAAAACATTCAGTACTTC. Translated, it reads CASSVGTVAKNIQYF.